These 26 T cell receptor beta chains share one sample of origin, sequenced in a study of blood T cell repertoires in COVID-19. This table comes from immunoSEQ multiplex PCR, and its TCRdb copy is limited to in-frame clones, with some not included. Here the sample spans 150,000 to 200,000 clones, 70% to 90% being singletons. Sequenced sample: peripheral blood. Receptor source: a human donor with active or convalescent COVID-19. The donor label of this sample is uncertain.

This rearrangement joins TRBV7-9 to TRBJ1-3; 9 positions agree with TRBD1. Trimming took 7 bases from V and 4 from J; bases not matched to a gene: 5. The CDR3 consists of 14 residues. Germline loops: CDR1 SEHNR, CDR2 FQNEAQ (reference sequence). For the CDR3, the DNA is TGTGCCAGCACCCCGGGACAGGGCGGAAACACCATATATTTT. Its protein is CASTPGQGGNTIYF.

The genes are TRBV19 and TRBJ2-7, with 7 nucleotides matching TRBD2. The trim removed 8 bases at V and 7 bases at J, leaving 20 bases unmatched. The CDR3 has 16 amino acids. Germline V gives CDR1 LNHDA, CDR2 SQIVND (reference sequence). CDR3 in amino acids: CASRRASGALEGEQYF. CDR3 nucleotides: TGTGCCAGTCGCCGGGCTAGCGGCGCCTTAGAGGGGGAGCAGTACTTC.

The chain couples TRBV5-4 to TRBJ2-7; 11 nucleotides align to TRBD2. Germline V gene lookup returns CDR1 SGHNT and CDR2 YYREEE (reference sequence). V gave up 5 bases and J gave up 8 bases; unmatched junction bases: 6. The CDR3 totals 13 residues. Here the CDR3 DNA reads TGTGCCAGCAGTCTAGCGGGGGGCGGCCAGCAGTACTTC. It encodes CASSLAGGGQQYF.

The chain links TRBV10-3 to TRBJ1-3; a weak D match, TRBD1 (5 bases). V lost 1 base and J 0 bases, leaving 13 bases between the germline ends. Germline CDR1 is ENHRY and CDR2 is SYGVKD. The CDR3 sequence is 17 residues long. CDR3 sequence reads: CAISEWWGSSSGNTIYF. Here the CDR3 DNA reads TGTGCCATCAGTGAGTGGTGGGGCTCGTCCTCTGGAAACACCATATATTTT.

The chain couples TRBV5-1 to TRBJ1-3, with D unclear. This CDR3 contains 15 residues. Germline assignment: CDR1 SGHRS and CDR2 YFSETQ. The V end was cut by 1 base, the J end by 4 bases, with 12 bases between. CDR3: CASSLSPVSGNTIYF. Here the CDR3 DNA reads TGCGCCAGCAGCTTGTCCCCAGTATCGGGAAACACCATATATTTT.

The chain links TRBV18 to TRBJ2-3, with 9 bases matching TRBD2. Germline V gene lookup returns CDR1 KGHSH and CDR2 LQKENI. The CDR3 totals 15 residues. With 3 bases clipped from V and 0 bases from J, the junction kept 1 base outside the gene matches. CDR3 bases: TGTGCCAGCTCACCGACTAGCGGTAGCACAGATACGCAGTATTTT. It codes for CASSPTSGSTDTQYF.

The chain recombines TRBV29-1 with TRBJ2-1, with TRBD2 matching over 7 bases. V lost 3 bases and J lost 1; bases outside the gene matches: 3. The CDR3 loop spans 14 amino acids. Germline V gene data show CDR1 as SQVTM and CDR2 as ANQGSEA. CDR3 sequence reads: CSVERGTSYNEQFF. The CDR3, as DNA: TGCAGCGTTGAGCGGGGGACGTCCTACAATGAGCAGTTCTTC.

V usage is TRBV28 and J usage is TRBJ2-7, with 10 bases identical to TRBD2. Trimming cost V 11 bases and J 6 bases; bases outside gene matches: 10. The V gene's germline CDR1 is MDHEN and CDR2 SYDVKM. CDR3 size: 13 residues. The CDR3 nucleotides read TGTGCCTCAGGGCTAGCGGGAGTTCCCGAGCAGTACTTC. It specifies CASGLAGVPEQYF.

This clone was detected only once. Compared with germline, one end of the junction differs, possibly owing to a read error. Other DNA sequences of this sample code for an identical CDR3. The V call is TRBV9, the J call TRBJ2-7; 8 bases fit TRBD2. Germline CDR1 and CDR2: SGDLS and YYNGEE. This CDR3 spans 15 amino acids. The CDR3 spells CASSVEGSGGYEQYF. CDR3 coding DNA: TGTGCCAGCAGCGTAGAAGGCAGCGGGGGCTACGAGCAGTACTTT. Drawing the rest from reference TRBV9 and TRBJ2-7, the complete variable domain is DSGVTQTPKHLITATGQRVTLRCSPRSGDLSVYWYQQSLDQGLQFLIQYYNGEERAKGNILERFSAQQFPDLHSELNLSSLELGDSALYFCASSVEGSGGYEQYFGPGTRLTVT.

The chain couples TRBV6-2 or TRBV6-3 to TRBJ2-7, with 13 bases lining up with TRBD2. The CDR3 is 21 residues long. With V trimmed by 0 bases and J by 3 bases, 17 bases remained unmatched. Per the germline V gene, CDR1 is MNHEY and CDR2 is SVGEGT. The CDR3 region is CASSYSKGLAGRTTIFYEQYF. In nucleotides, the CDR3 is TGTGCCAGCAGTTACTCCAAGGGACTAGCGGGGCGAACGACCATCTTCTACGAGCAGTACTTC.

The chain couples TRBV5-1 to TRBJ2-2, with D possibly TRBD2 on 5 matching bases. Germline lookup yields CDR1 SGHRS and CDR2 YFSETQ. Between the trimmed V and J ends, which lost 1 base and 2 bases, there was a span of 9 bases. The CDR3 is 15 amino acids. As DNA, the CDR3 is TGCGCCAGCAGCTTGATCCCGGGAAACACCGGGGAGCTGTTTTTT. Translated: CASSLIPGNTGELFF.

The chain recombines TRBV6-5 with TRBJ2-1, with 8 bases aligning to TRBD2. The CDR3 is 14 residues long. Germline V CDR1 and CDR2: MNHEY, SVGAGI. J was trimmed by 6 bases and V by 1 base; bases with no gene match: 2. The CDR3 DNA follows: TGTGCCAGCAGTTACTTCGGGGGGGGCAATGAGCAGTTCTTC. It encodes CASSYFGGGNEQFF.

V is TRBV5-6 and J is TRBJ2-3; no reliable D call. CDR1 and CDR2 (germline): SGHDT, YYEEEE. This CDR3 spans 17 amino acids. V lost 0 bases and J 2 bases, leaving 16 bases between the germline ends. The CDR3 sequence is CASSLAASTALTDTQYF. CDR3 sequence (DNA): TGTGCCAGCAGCTTGGCCGCCTCAACAGCCCTCACAGATACGCAGTATTTT.

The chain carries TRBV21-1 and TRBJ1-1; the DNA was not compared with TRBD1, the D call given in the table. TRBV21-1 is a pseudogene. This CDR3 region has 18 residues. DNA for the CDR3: TGTGCCAGCAGCAAAAACAGGGGGATTCCCGCCCCAAACACTGAAGCTTTCTTT. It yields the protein CASSKNRGIPAPNTEAFF.

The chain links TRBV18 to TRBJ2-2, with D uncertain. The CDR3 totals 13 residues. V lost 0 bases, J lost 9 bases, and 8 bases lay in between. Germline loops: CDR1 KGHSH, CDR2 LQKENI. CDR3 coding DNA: TGTGCCAGCTCACCACCGTCGTTCCGGGAGCTGTTTTTT. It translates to CASSPPSFRELFF. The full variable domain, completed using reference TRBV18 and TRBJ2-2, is NAGVMQNPRHLVRRRGQEARLRCSPMKGHSHVYWYRQLPEEGLKFMVYLQKENIIDESGMPKERFSAEFPKEGPSILRIQQVVRGDSAAYFCASSPPSFRELFFGEGSRLTVL.

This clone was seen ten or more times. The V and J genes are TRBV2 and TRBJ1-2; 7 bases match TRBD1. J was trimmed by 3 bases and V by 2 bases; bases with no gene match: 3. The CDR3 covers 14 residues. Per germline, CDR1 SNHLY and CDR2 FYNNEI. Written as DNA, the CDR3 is TGTGCCAGCAGTGAAAGAACAGGGGACTATGGCTACACCTTC. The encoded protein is CASSERTGDYGYTF.

For the CDR3, the DNA is TGTGCCAGCAGCTTGATGGGGCAATCAACAGATACGCAGTATTTT. As protein: CASSLMGQSTDTQYF. J is TRBJ2-3 and V is TRBV5-6, with D possibly being TRBD1 (5 bases). Germline CDR1 is SGHDT and CDR2 is YYEEEE. The CDR3 runs to 15 residues. V lost 1 base and J 3 bases, leaving 12 bases between the germline ends.

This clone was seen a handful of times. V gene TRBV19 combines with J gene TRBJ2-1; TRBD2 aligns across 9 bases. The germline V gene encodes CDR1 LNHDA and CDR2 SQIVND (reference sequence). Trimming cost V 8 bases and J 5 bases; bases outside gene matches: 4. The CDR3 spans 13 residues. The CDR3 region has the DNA TGTGCCAGTCAGCGGGGGGCGGACAATGAGCAGTTCTTC. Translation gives CASQRGADNEQFF. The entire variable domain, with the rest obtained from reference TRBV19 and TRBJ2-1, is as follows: DGGITQSPKYLFRKEGQNVTLSCEQNLNHDAMYWYRQDPGQGLRLIYYSQIVNDFQKGDIAEGYSVSREKKESFPLTVTSAQKNPTAFYLCASQRGADNEQFFGPGTRLTVL.

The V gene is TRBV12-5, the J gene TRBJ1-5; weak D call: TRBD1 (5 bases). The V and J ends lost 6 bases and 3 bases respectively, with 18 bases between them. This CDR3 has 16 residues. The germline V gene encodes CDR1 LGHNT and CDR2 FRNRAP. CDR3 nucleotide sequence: TGTGCTAGTGGCCCACCGGGGGGTGTCGCCAATCAGCCCCAGCATTTT. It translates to CASGPPGGVANQPQHF. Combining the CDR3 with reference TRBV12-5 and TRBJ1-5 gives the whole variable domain DARVTQTPRHKVTEMGQEVTMRCQPILGHNTVFWYRQTMMQGLELLAYFRNRAPLDDSGMPKDRFSAEMPDATLATLKIQPSEPRDSAVYFCASGPPGGVANQPQHFGDGTRLSIL.

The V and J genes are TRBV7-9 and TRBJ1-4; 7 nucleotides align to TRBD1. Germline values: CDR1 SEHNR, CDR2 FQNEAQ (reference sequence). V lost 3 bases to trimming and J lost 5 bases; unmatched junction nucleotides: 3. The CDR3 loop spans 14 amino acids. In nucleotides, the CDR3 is TGTGCCAGCAGCTTTAGACAGGGAAATGAAAAACTGTTTTTT. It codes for CASSFRQGNEKLFF.

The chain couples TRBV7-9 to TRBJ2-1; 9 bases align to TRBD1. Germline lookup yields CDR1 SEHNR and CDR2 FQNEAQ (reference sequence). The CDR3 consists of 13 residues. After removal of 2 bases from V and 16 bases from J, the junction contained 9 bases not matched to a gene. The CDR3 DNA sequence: TGTGCCAGCAGCTTACTTCCGGGACAGGGTATCTTCTTC. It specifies CASSLLPGQGIFF. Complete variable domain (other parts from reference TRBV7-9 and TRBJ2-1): DTGVSQNPRHKITKRGQNVTFRCDPISEHNRLYWYRQTLGQGPEFLTYFQNEAQLEKSRLLSDRFSAERPKGSFSTLEIQRTEQGDSAMYLCASSLLPGQGIFFGPGTRLTVL.

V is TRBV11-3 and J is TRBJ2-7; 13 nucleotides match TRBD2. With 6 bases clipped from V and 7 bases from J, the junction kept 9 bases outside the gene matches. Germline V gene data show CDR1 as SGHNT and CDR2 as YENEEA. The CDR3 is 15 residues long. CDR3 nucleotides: TGTGCCAGCAGTCACGGACTAGCGGGAGTTAGTGAGCAGTACTTC. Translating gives CASSHGLAGVSEQYF.

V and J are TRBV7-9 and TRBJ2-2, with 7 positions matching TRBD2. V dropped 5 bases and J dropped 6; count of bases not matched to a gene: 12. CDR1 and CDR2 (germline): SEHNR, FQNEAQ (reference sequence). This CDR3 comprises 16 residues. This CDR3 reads CASSLWGLLAAGELFF. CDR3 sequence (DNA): TGTGCCAGCAGCCTATGGGGACTACTAGCTGCCGGGGAGCTGTTTTTT.

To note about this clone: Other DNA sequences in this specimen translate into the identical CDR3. This CDR3 reads CASSLVSTGELFF. CDR3 DNA sequence: TGTGCCAGCAGCTTAGTTAGCACCGGGGAGCTGTTTTTT. The chain has TRBV11-3 and TRBJ2-2; D is undetermined. V lost 1 base and J lost 4, with 4 bases in between. Per germline, CDR1 SGHNT and CDR2 YENEEA. The CDR3 loop spans 13 amino acids.

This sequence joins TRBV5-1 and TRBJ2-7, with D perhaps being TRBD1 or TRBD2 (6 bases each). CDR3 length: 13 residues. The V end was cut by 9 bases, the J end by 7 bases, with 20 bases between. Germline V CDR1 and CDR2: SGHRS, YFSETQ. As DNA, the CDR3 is TGCGCCACCAGGGGCGGGGATTCGTGGGAGCAGTACTTC. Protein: CATRGGDSWEQYF.

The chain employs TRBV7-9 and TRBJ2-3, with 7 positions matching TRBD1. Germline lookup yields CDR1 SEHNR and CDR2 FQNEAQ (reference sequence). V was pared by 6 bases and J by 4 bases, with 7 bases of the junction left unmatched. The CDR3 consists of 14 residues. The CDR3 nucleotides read TGTGCCAGCAGTACCAAAGGGGGCCCAGATACGCAGTATTTT. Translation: CASSTKGGPDTQYF.